This T cell receptor (beta chain) was recovered during a study of regulatory T cells in long-lasting Graves disease. The time point: newly diagnosed GD, antithyroid drugs for less than 3 months. PBMCs were the source of the RNA used for TCR sequencing. J lost 6 bases, V lost 6 bases, and 15 bases had no gene match. Per the germline V gene, CDR1 is MDHEN and CDR2 is SYDVKM. There are 17 residues in the CDR3. This clonotype was observed a few times. CDR3 regions were amplified by Arm-PCR using iRepertoire HTBI primers to build TCR beta libraries. TCRdb processed the multiplex PCR reads anew with MiXCR; each CDR3 protein has one entry. This sample has a few hundred thousand distinct CDR3 sequences, with over 12% found just once. This sample also belongs to another study, concerning T cells in Graves' hyperthyroidism and ophthalmopathy.

The source is a middle-aged woman with Graves disease. Here the sequenced sample was peripheral blood mononuclear cells (PBMCs), taken at new diagnosis, from a patient treated with antithyroid drugs. The chain couples TRBV28 to TRBJ2-2; the match to TRBD2 covers 8 bases. For the CDR3, the DNA is TGTGCCAGCAGGCCCCTGGTAACTAGCGGAACGGCCGGGGAGCTGTTTTTT. Its translation is CASRPLVTSGTAGELFF. The whole variable domain, filled in from reference TRBV28 and TRBJ2-2, reads DVKVTQSSRYLVKRTGEKVFLECVQDMDHENMFWYRQDPGLGLRLIYFSYDVKMKEKGDIPEGYSVSREKKERFSLILESASTNQTSMYLCASRPLVTSGTAGELFFGEGSRLTVL.